The TCR beta chain under discussion was sequenced for a study of shared clonotypes between healthy human individuals. This CDR3 spans 17 amino acids. Per the germline V gene, CDR1 is MGHDK and CDR2 is SYGVNS. The V end lost 6 bases, the J end lost 5 bases, and 23 bases lay between the germline ends. Study results and limitations: Unshared clonotypes carried lower generation probabilities than those common to all four donors. Sequencing of the sorted subsets was shown by rarefaction to be incomplete despite large depth.

The table came from immunoSEQ multiplex PCR; TCRdb's copy has only in-frame clones and leaves some out. Of approximately 1.5 million clones listed, 95% to 99% are singletons. Of note for this clone: Its matching antigen is unknown.

CD45RA+ naive and CD45RA-negative memory subsets were separated from CD4+ cells. The sample consisted of naive CD4+ T cells sorted from blood. Sample subset: CD45RA+ positively selected. The source is a man aged 25-45 years in good health. V gene TRBV25-1 combines with J gene TRBJ2-1, with D perhaps given as TRBD1 or TRBD2 (6 bases each). CDR3 amino acids: CASSQRGIAETHNEQFF. The CDR3 nucleotides are TGTGCCAGCAGCCAAAGGGGGATAGCGGAGACACACAATGAGCAGTTCTTC.